This passage covers 14 T cell receptor beta chains from one sample sequenced in a study of T cells in Graves' hyperthyroidism and ophthalmopathy. Amplified TCR beta CDR3 regions derived from RNA transcripts. Carried out on the TCR CDR3, a first-round RT-PCR used the HTBI primer set. MiXCR, applied by TCRdb to the multiplex PCR reads, yields one record per CDR3 protein. The sample yields a few hundred thousand distinct CDR3 sequences, 11% to 15% seen once. Input material: blood. The receptors were sampled from a woman in her thirties or forties with Graves' hyperthyroidism.

At least ten counts were recorded for this clonotype. The chain couples TRBV11-2 to TRBJ1-6; no clear D. The length of the CDR3 is 14 residues. V lost 3 bases and J lost 13, with 16 bases in between. From germline, CDR1 is SGHAT and CDR2 FQNNGV. Here the CDR3 reads CASSFTGYEVPLHF. The CDR3 nucleotides read TGTGCCAGCAGCTTTACGGGCTACGAAGTGCCCCTCCACTTT.

This clonotype was detected ten times or more. The J gene is TRBJ2-3, the V gene TRBV29-1, with D uncertain. From germline, CDR1 is SQVTM and CDR2 ANQGSEA. Between the trimmed V and J ends, which lost 3 bases and 1 base, there was a span of 11 bases. The CDR3 spans 14 residues. CDR3 in DNA: TGCAGCGTTGAGGGTCGGGTTGGCACAGATACGCAGTATTTT. Translation gives CSVEGRVGTDTQYF.

The chain couples TRBV19 to TRBJ1-1; D is undetermined. Germline V lookup: CDR1 LNHDA, CDR2 SQIVND (reference sequence). V lost 4 bases and J 1 base, leaving 10 bases between the germline ends. The CDR3 extends over 14 amino acids. The CDR3 region is CASSTTITNTEAFF. In nucleotides, the CDR3 is TGTGCCAGTAGTACGACAATAACGAACACTGAAGCTTTCTTT.

This clonotype was observed many times. This chain joins TRBV6-1 and TRBJ2-1, with D perhaps being TRBD1 or TRBD2 (6 bases each). V was trimmed by 10 bases and J by 5 bases, leaving 18 bases between them. In germline, CDR1 is MNHNS, CDR2 SASEGT. This CDR3 spans 14 amino acids. The CDR3 reads CATRGTSQNNEQFF. The CDR3 DNA reads TGTGCCACCCGGGGGACAAGTCAAAACAATGAGCAGTTCTTC.

The rearrangement uses TRBV7-2 and TRBJ2-1; tentatively, D is TRBD1 (5 bases). Germline V CDR1 and CDR2: SGHTA, FQGNSA. The V end lost 5 bases, the J end lost 3 bases, and 11 bases lay between the germline ends. CDR3 length: 14 amino acids. The CDR3 sequence: CASSLRTFYNEQFF. CDR3 nucleotide sequence: TGTGCCAGCAGCCTGCGGACATTCTACAATGAGCAGTTCTTC.

The chain carries TRBV27 and TRBJ2-3, with 7 positions matching TRBD2. From germline, CDR1 is MNHEY and CDR2 SMNVEV (reference sequence). This CDR3 has 13 amino acids. Trimming took 9 bases from V and 5 from J; bases not matched to a gene: 8. CDR3 DNA: TGTGCCAGTTCTAGCGGCAGAGGAGATACGCAGTATTTT. Translated, it gives CASSSGRGDTQYF.

This clonotype was picked up many times. The V gene is TRBV28, the J gene TRBJ2-2; D assignment may be TRBD1 or TRBD2 (6 bases each). Germline values: CDR1 MDHEN, CDR2 SYDVKM. The V end lost 4 bases, the J end lost 0 bases, and 12 bases lay between the germline ends. This CDR3 region has 16 residues. In DNA form, the CDR3 reads TGTGCCAGCAGTTCCCCTGGGGGGCCGAACACCGGGGAGCTGTTTTTT. Translation gives CASSSPGGPNTGELFF.

This clonotype was observed many times. CDR3 sequence: CASSQGGERTGELFF. CDR3 DNA sequence: TGTGCCAGCAGCCAAGGGGGGGAGAGGACCGGGGAGCTGTTTTTT. V usage is TRBV3-1 and J usage is TRBJ2-2; possible D gene TRBD2, 6 bases. Germline CDR1 is LGHDT and CDR2 is YNNKEL (reference sequence). The ends were cut back, 1 base at V and 5 bases at J, with 11 bases in the middle. The CDR3 length is 15 residues.

In this sample, this clonotype turned up many times. This chain uses TRBV11-1 with TRBJ2-7; 9 bases align to TRBD2. The trim removed 3 bases at V and 0 bases at J, leaving 15 bases unmatched. The CDR3 contains 19 residues. Germline V gene lookup returns CDR1 SGHAT and CDR2 FQDESV (reference sequence). The CDR3 reads CASSFLGDPLAGVSYEQYF. The CDR3 coding sequence is TGTGCCAGCAGCTTTTTGGGGGACCCGTTAGCGGGAGTCTCCTACGAGCAGTACTTC.

This clonotype appeared many times. The V call is TRBV18, the J call TRBJ2-7; perhaps TRBD2 as D (5 bases). The CDR3 spans 15 residues. The germline gives CDR1 KGHSH, CDR2 LQKENI. Trimming pared 3 bases from V and 2 bases from J, leaving 14 bases between. The CDR3 DNA reads TGTGCCAGCTCACCCCCGGGGAATAGTCCCTACGAGCAGTACTTC. It is translated as CASSPPGNSPYEQYF. Full variable domain (rest looked up from reference TRBV18 and TRBJ2-7): NAGVMQNPRHLVRRRGQEARLRCSPMKGHSHVYWYRQLPEEGLKFMVYLQKENIIDESGMPKERFSAEFPKEGPSILRIQQVVRGDSAAYFCASSPPGNSPYEQYFGPGTRLTVT.

This clonotype came up a few times. The chain has TRBV30 and TRBJ2-3; TRBD2 aligns across 7 bases. Looked up from germline, CDR1 is GTSNPN and CDR2 is SVGIG (reference sequence). Trimming at V came to 2 bases and at J to 0 bases, leaving 5 bases not matched to a gene. The length of the CDR3 is 15 residues. CDR3 bases: TGTGCCTGGAGTCCCCGGGGGGTGAGCACAGATACGCAGTATTTT. Its translation: CAWSPRGVSTDTQYF. Supplemented by reference TRBV30 and TRBJ2-3, the full variable domain reads SQTIHQWPATLVQPVGSPLSLECTVEGTSNPNLYWYRQAAGRGLQLLFYSVGIGQISSEVPQNLSASRPQDRQFILSSKKLLLSDSGFYLCAWSPRGVSTDTQYFGPGTRLTVL.

This clonotype was counted ten times or more. This sequence joins TRBV28 and TRBJ1-4; no definite D call. Germline CDR1 MDHEN, CDR2 SYDVKM. This CDR3 is 15 amino acids long. V lost 6 bases and J 4 bases, leaving 15 bases between the germline ends. DNA for the CDR3: TGTGCCAGCAGCCCTTTGGAAGGGTATAATGAAAAACTGTTTTTT. This encodes CASSPLEGYNEKLFF.

This clonotype was detected only a few times. The chain combines TRBV18 with TRBJ2-1, with D perhaps matching TRBD2 (5 bases). The CDR3 extends over 17 amino acids. Germline V gene sequence: CDR1 KGHSH, CDR2 LQKENI. V lost 1 base, J lost 2 bases, and 15 bases lay in between. CDR3 DNA: TGTGCCAGCTCACCACGAGAAAGGTCGAGGGCCTACAATGAGCAGTTCTTC. This gives the protein CASSPRERSRAYNEQFF.

The rearrangement uses TRBV10-3 and TRBJ2-7, with TRBD2 matching over 10 bases. Losses at the gene ends were 10 bases for V and 6 bases for J; bases not matched to a gene: 12. Germline values: CDR1 ENHRY, CDR2 SYGVKD. This CDR3 has 14 residues. This chain's CDR3 is CATKVFLAGVEQYF. CDR3 in DNA: TGTGCCACCAAAGTCTTCCTAGCGGGAGTCGAGCAGTACTTC.